This T cell receptor (beta chain) was obtained from a study of T-cell reconstitution after alpha-beta-depleted transplantation in children. Note on this clonotype: Its antigen is as yet unknown.

Study-level results: Newly generated T cells supplied most T-cell counts and diversity one year post-transplant.

The CDR3 contains 15 residues. CDR1 MNHNS and CDR2 SASEGT come from the germline V gene. The V end lost 7 bases, the J end lost 6 bases, and 19 bases lay between the germline ends. Unique molecular identifiers were incorporated when the TCRbeta library was constructed. TCRdb independently ran MiXCR on the PCR reads; one entry per CDR3 protein. The table has approximately 1,000,000 distinct CDR3 sequences, about 29% seen once. Here the sequenced sample was PBMCs, mostly from graft donor cells, taken 360 days after TCRalphabeta/CD19-depleted stem cell transplant. The sequence came from a boy younger than two who had a stem cell transplant for SCID, so the T cells may come from the graft donor. The chain joins TRBV6-1 to TRBJ2-1; possible D gene TRBD1, 6 bases. CDR3 residues: CASKALGHLGNEQFF. In nucleotides, the CDR3 is TGTGCCAGCAAAGCTCTGGGACACCTTGGCAATGAGCAGTTCTTC.